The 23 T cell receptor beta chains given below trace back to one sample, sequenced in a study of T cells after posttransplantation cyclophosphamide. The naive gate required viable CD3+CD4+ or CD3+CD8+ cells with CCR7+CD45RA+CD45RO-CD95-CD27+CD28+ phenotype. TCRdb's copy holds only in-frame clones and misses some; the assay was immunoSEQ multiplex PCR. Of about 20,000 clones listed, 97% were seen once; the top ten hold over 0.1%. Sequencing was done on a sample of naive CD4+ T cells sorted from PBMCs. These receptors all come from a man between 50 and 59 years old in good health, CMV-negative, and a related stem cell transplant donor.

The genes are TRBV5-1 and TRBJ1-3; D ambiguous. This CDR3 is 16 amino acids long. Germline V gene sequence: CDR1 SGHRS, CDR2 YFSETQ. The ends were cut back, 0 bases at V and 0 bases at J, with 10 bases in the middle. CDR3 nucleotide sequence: TGCGCCAGCAGCTTGGTCTGGGCCACCTCTGGAAACACCATATATTTT. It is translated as CASSLVWATSGNTIYF.

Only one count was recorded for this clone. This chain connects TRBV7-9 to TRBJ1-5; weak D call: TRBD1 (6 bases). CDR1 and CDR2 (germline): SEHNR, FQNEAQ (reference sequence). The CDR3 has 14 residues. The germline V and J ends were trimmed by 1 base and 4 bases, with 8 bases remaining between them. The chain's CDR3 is CASSLGTVNQPQHF. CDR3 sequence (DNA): TGTGCCAGCAGCTTAGGGACAGTTAATCAGCCCCAGCATTTT. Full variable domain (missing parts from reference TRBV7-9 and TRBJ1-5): DTGVSQNPRHKITKRGQNVTFRCDPISEHNRLYWYRQTLGQGPEFLTYFQNEAQLEKSRLLSDRFSAERPKGSFSTLEIQRTEQGDSAMYLCASSLGTVNQPQHFGDGTRLSIL.

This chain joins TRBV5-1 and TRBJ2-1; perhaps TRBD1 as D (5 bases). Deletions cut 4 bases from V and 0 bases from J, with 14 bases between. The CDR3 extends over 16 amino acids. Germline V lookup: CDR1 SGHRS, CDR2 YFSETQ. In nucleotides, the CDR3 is TGCGCCAGCAGCGTCACAGGCCTAGGCTCCTACAATGAGCAGTTCTTC. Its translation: CASSVTGLGSYNEQFF.

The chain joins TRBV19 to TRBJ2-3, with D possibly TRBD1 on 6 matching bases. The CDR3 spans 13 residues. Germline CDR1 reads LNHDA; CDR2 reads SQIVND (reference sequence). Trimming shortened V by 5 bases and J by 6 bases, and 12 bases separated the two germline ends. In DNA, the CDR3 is TGTGCCAGTAGTGCGTACAGGGCTGATACGCAGTATTTT. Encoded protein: CASSAYRADTQYF.

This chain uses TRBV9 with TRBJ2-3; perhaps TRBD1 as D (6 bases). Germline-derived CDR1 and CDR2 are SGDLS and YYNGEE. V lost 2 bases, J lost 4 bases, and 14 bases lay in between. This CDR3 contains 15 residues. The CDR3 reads CASSVGWGPSDTQYF. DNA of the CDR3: TGTGCCAGCAGCGTCGGTTGGGGGCCATCAGATACGCAGTATTTT.

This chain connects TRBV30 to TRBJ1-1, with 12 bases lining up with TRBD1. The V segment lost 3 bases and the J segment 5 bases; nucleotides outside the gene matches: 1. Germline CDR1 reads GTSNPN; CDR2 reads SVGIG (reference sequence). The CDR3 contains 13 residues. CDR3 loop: CAWRGQGATEAFF. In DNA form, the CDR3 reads TGTGCCTGGAGGGGACAGGGGGCGACTGAAGCTTTCTTT.

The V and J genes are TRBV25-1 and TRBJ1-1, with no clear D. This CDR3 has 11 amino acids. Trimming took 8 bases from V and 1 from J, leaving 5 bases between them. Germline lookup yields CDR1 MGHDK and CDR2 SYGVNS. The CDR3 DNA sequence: TGTGCCAGCGTTCAGAACACTGAAGCTTTCTTT. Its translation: CASVQNTEAFF.

CDR3 protein: CASRVTGGDGYTF. The CDR3 DNA reads TGTGCCAGCAGAGTTACAGGGGGCGATGGCTACACCTTC. The chain recombines TRBV2 with TRBJ1-2; 9 nucleotides match TRBD1. V lost 6 bases and J lost 6; bases outside the gene matches: 5. This CDR3 is 13 amino acids long. Germline V gene data show CDR1 as SNHLY and CDR2 as FYNNEI.

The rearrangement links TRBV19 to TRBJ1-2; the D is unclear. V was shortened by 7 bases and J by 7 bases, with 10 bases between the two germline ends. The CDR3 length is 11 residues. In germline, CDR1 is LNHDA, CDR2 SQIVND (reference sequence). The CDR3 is CASIGSSGYTF. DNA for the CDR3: TGTGCCAGTATTGGGTCTAGTGGCTACACCTTC.

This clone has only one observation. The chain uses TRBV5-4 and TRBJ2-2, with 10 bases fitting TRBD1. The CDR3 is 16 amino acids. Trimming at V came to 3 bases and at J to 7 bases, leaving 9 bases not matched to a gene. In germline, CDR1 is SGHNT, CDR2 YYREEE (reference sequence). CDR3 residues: CASSSPPGQGFGELFF. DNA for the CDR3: TGTGCCAGCAGCTCGCCTCCGGGACAGGGGTTCGGGGAGCTGTTTTTT.

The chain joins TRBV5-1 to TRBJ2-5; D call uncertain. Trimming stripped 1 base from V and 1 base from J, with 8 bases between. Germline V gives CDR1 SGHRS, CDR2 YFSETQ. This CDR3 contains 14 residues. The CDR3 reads CASSLSGAQETQYF. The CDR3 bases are TGCGCCAGCAGCTTGTCCGGAGCCCAAGAGACCCAGTACTTC.

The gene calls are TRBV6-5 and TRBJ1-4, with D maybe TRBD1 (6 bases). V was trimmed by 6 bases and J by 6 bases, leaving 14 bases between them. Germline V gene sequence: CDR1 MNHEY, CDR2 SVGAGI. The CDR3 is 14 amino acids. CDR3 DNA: TGTGCCAGCAGGATGACAGGATTCGATGAAAAACTGTTTTTT. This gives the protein CASRMTGFDEKLFF.

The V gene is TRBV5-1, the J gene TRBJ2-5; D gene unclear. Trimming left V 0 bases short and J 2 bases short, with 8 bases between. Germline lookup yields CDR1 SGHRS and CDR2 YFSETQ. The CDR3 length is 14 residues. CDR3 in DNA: TGCGCCAGCAGCTTGGTGAACGGTCAAGAGACCCAGTACTTC. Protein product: CASSLVNGQETQYF.

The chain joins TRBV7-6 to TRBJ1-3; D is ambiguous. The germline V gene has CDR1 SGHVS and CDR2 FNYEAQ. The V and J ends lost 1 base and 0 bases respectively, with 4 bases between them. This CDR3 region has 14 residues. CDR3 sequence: CASSLVGSGNTIYF. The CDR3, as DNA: TGTGCCAGCAGCTTAGTCGGCTCTGGAAACACCATATATTTT.

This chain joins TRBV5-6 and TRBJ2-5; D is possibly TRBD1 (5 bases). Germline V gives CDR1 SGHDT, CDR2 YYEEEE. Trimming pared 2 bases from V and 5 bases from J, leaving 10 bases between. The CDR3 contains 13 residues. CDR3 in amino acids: CASSFMTAETQYF. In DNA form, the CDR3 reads TGTGCCAGCAGCTTCATGACAGCGGAGACCCAGTACTTC.

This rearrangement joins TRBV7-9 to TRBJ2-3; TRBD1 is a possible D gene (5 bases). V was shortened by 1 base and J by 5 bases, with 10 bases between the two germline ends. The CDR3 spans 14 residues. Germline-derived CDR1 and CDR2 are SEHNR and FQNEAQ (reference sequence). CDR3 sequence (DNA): TGTGCCAGCAGCTTAGGGGGCTCACAAGATACGCAGTATTTT. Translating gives CASSLGGSQDTQYF.

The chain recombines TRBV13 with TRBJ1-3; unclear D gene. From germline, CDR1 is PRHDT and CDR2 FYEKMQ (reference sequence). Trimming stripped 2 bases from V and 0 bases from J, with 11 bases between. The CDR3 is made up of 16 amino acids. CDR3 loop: CASSLWAGSSGNTIYF. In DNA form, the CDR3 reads TGTGCCAGCAGCTTATGGGCCGGCAGCTCTGGAAACACCATATATTTT.

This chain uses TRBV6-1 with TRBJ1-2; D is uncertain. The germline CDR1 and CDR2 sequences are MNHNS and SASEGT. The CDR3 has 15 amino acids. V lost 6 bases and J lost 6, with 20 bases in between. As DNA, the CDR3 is TGTGCCAGCAGCCCCAGAGTCCGGGAGGGAAATGGCTACACCTTC. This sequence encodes CASSPRVREGNGYTF.

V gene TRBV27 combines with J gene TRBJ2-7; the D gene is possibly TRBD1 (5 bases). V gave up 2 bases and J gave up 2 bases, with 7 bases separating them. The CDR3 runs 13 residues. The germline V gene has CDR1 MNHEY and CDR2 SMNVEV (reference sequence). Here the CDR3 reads CASSLGAPYEQYF. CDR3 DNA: TGTGCCAGCAGTTTAGGGGCCCCCTACGAGCAGTACTTC.

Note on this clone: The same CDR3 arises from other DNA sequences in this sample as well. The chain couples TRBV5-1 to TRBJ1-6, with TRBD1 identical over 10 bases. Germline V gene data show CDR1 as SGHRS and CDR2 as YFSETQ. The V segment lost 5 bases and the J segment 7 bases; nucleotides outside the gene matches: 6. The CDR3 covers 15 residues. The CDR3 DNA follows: TGCGCCAGCAGTCCCCCGGGACAGGGGAATTCACCCCTCCACTTT. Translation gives CASSPPGQGNSPLHF.

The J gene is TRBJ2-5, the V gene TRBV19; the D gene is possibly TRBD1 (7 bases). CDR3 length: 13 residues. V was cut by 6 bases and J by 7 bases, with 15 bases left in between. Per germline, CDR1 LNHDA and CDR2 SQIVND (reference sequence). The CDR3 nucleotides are TGTGCCAGTAGGACGGGGCAGGGGGGGACCCAGTACTTC. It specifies CASRTGQGGTQYF.

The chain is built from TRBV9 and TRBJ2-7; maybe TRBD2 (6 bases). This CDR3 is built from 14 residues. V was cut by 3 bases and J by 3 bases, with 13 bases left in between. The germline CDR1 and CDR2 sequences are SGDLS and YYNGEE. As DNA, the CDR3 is TGTGCCAGCAGCGCCCGACTAGAGGACTACGAGCAGTACTTC. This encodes CASSARLEDYEQYF.

The CDR3 DNA reads as TGTGCCAGCAGCTCACGGACTAGCGGAAACACCGGGGAGCTGTTTTTT. Its protein is CASSSRTSGNTGELFF. The gene calls are TRBV7-9 and TRBJ2-2, with 10 positions matching TRBD2. CDR3 size: 16 residues. Germline loops: CDR1 SEHNR, CDR2 FQNEAQ (reference sequence). Unmatched junction bases numbered 4, after V lost 4 bases and J lost 2 bases.